Listed below are T cell receptor beta chains from one sample, sequenced in a study of CD8+CD57+ T cells in acquired aplastic anemia. Via MiXCR, TCRdb re-called the reads, giving one row per CDR3 protein. The sample contains 95,000 to 120,000 distinct CDR3 sequences, 51% of which appear only once. What was sequenced was sorted CD4+, CD8+, or CD8+CD57+ T cells (not recorded which) from PBMCs. The receptors shown here come from a human donor in good health, serving as a control. The CDR3 runs from the conserved cysteine through the conserved F or W. The D gene is left open where the match is weak. Rows may omit the clone size; those that give it use once, few, many or a size class.

CDR3 | DNA | D | length | J | size | V
CASSLVGMISNNSPLHF | TGTGCCAGCAGCTTAGTTGGAATGATTTCAAATAATTCACCCCTCCACTTT | . | 17 | TRBJ1-6 | many | TRBV11-2
CASSVVAGQETQYF | TGTGCCAGCAGCGTAGTTGCAGGTCAAGAGACCCAGTACTTC | . | 14 | TRBJ2-5 | many | TRBV9
CASSHRVSGNTIYF | TGTGCCAGCAGTCACAGGGTCTCTGGAAACACCATATATTTT | . | 14 | TRBJ1-3 | . | TRBV2
CASAGGTRFDEQFF | TGTGCCAGCGCCGGGGGGACAAGATTCGATGAGCAGTTCTTC | . | 14 | TRBJ2-1 | many | TRBV6-1
CASSQDGTGANVLTF | TGTGCCAGCAGCCAAGATGGGACTGGGGCCAACGTCCTGACTTTC | . | 15 | TRBJ2-6 | many | TRBV3-1
CASSFPLQREAFF | TGTGCCAGCAGCTTCCCTCTCCAGCGGGAGGCTTTCTTT | . | 13 | TRBJ1-1 | few | TRBV5-4
CASSQEAGGYNEQFF | TGTGCCAGCAGCCAAGAGGCAGGGGGCTACAATGAGCAGTTCTTC | TRBD1 | 15 | TRBJ2-1 | many | TRBV3-1
CSARRDTGELFF | TGCAGTGCTAGACGGGACACCGGGGAGCTGTTTTTT | . | 12 | TRBJ2-2 | many | TRBV20-1
CASSTRVGTSGSNEQFF | TGTGCCAGCAGCACCCGCGTGGGGACTAGCGGGAGTAATGAGCAGTTCTTC | TRBD2 | 17 | TRBJ2-1 | . | TRBV13
CASSVSGGDNEQFF | TGTGCCAGCAGTGTCAGCGGGGGGGACAATGAGCAGTTCTTC | TRBD2 | 14 | TRBJ2-1 | . | TRBV2
CSAREPGSWGYTF | TGCAGTGCTAGAGAGCCGGGATCTTGGGGCTACACCTTC | . | 13 | TRBJ1-2 | many | TRBV20-1
CASSYTNIQETQYF | TGTGCCAGCAGTTACACGAACATCCAAGAGACCCAGTACTTC | . | 14 | TRBJ2-5 | many | TRBV6-2/TRBV6-3
CASSIWGGQDTQYF | TGTGCCAGTAGTATTTGGGGGGGGCAAGATACGCAGTATTTT | . | 14 | TRBJ2-3 | many | TRBV19
CASLRPGLEVDTQYF | TGTGCCAGCTTACGCCCGGGACTAGAGGTAGATACGCAGTATTTT | TRBD2 | 15 | TRBJ2-3 | . | TRBV2
CASSQGGRYNEQFF | TGCGCCAGCAGCCAAGGAGGACGATACAATGAGCAGTTCTTC | . | 14 | TRBJ2-1 | many | TRBV4-3
CASSMGDSGANVLTF | TGTGCCAGTAGTATGGGGGACTCTGGGGCCAACGTCCTGACTTTC | . | 15 | TRBJ2-6 | . | TRBV19
CSGQRGGTDTQYF | TGCAGTGGTCAGCGGGGGGGGACAGATACGCAGTATTTT | TRBD2 | 13 | TRBJ2-3 | . | TRBV20-1
CAWSTLRTGGSYEQYF | TGTGCCTGGAGTACCCTCCGGACAGGGGGATCCTACGAGCAGTACTTC | TRBD1 | 16 | TRBJ2-7 | many | TRBV30
CSVASGGTTDTQYF | TGCAGCGTTGCGTCGGGGGGAACCACAGATACGCAGTATTTT | TRBD2 | 14 | TRBJ2-3 | many | TRBV29-1
CSVEAWAGGWTQYF | TGCAGCGTTGAAGCATGGGCGGGGGGGTGGACGCAGTATTTT | TRBD2 | 14 | TRBJ2-3 | . | TRBV29-1
CASSDRGAYGYTF | TGTGCCAGCAGTGATCGGGGCGCCTATGGCTACACCTTC | . | 13 | TRBJ1-2 | . | TRBV6-1
CATSGTGNNNEQFF | TGTGCCACCAGTGGGACAGGGAACAACAATGAGCAGTTCTTC | TRBD1 | 14 | TRBJ2-1 | . | TRBV24-1
CASKSGGVEPTQYF | TGTGCCAGCAAGAGCGGGGGGGTCGAGCCGACCCAGTACTTC | TRBD2 | 14 | TRBJ2-5 | . | TRBV7-2
CASSPIFSQGQGLQETQYF | TGTGCCAGCAGCCCGATATTTAGCCAGGGACAGGGGCTACAAGAGACCCAGTACTTC | TRBD1 | 19 | TRBJ2-5 | few | TRBV7-2
CSVGGVTEAFF | TGCAGCGTTGGAGGGGTCACTGAAGCTTTCTTT | . | 11 | TRBJ1-1 | . | TRBV29-1
CAISTESGTVSYEQYF | TGTGCCATCAGCACAGAATCCGGGACAGTGTCCTACGAGCAGTACTTC | TRBD1 | 16 | TRBJ2-7 | once | TRBV10-3
CASSPGGRGIKNEQYF | TGTGCCAGCAGTCCCGGGGGCAGGGGGATCAAAAACGAGCAGTACTTC | . | 16 | TRBJ2-7 | . | TRBV27
CASSMDWQGGYGYTF | TGTGCCAGTAGTATGGACTGGCAGGGGGGCTATGGCTACACCTTC | TRBD1 | 15 | TRBJ1-2 | many | TRBV19
CASSVEWAPGANVLTF | TGTGCCAGCAGCGTAGAGTGGGCGCCCGGGGCCAACGTCCTGACTTTC | . | 16 | TRBJ2-6 | many | TRBV9
CSVGGTPYEQYF | TGCAGCGTTGGCGGAACGCCTTACGAGCAGTACTTC | . | 12 | TRBJ2-7 | . | TRBV29-1
CASSFGGGYTF | TGTGCCAGCAGTTTCGGGGGTGGCTACACCTTC | . | 11 | TRBJ1-2 | many | TRBV12-3/TRBV12-4
CASGLGPSGLGAQYF | TGTGCTAGTGGTTTGGGCCCATCGGGACTAGGGGCCCAGTACTTC | TRBD2 | 15 | TRBJ2-5 | many | TRBV12-5
CASRPASGVPGELFF | TGTGCCAGCAGGCCCGCTAGCGGGGTCCCCGGGGAGCTGTTTTTT | TRBD2 | 15 | TRBJ2-2 | . | TRBV9
CSAVTSGGAYNEQFF | TGCAGTGCCGTGACTAGCGGGGGGGCCTACAATGAGCAGTTCTTC | TRBD2 | 15 | TRBJ2-1 | . | TRBV20-1
CASSSWPGTDNTEAFF | TGCGCCAGCAGCTCATGGCCCGGGACAGACAACACTGAAGCTTTCTTT | TRBD1 | 16 | TRBJ1-1 | once | TRBV5-1
CASGPGTVSYEQYF | TGTGCCAGTGGACCCGGGACGGTCTCCTACGAGCAGTACTTC | . | 14 | TRBJ2-7 | many | TRBV6-1
CASSVDGAGVNEQFF | TGTGCCAGCAGCGTAGACGGGGCAGGGGTCAATGAGCAGTTCTTC | . | 15 | TRBJ2-1 | many | TRBV9
CSVEGQGRTDTQYF | TGCAGCGTTGAAGGACAGGGGAGGACAGATACGCAGTATTTT | TRBD1 | 14 | TRBJ2-3 | . | TRBV29-1
CATSRDVSGASYEQYF | TGTGCCACCAGCAGAGATGTTAGCGGGGCGTCCTACGAGCAGTACTTC | TRBD2 | 16 | TRBJ2-7 | . | TRBV15